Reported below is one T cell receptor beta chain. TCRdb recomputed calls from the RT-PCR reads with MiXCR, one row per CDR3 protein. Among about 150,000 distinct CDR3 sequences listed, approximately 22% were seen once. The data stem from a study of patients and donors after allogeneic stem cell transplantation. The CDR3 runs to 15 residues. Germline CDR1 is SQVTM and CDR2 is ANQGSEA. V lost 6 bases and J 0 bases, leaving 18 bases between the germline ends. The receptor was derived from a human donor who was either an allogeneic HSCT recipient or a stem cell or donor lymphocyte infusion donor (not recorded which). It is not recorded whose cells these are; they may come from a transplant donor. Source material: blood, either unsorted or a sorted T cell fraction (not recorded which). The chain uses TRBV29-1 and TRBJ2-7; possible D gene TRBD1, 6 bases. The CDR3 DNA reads TGCAGCGTCGAGGTTTTAGACAGGAGCTCCTACGAGCAGTACTTC. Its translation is CSVEVLDRSSYEQYF.